Shown below are 29 T cell receptor beta chains from a single sample sequenced in a study of CD8+CD57+ T cells in acquired aplastic anemia. The template for TCR beta VDJ and CDR3 sequence profiling was genomic DNA. TCRdb reprocessed the reads via MiXCR and lists one record per CDR3 protein. This table has 120,000 or so distinct CDR3 sequences, 55% to 60% appearing once. By flow cytometry, patients selected for sequencing had shown an expansion of CD8+CD57+ cells. The sample consisted of sorted CD4+, CD8+, or CD8+CD57+ T cells (not recorded which) from PBMCs. The receptors were gathered from a human donor with aplastic anemia.

The rearrangement links TRBV19 to TRBJ1-1; no reliable D call. Trimming removed 0 bases at V and 3 bases at J, with 2 bases between. This CDR3 is built from 12 residues. Germline CDR1 is LNHDA and CDR2 is SQIVND (reference sequence). DNA of the CDR3: TGTGCCAGTAGTATAGACGACACTGAAGCTTTCTTT. As protein: CASSIDDTEAFF. The variable domain in full, with the rest retrieved from reference TRBV19 and TRBJ1-1, is DGGITQSPKYLFRKEGQNVTLSCEQNLNHDAMYWYRQDPGQGLRLIYYSQIVNDFQKGDIAEGYSVSREKKESFPLTVTSAQKNPTAFYLCASSIDDTEAFFGQGTRLTVV.

The gene calls are TRBV19 and TRBJ2-1; no clear D. The V and J ends lost 11 bases and 6 bases respectively, with 20 bases between them. The germline CDR1 and CDR2 sequences are LNHDA and SQIVND (reference sequence). The length of the CDR3 is 14 residues. In DNA form, the CDR3 reads TGTGCCTCTTCGGTCCTGAAGGGAACCAATGAGCAGTTCTTC. Its translation: CASSVLKGTNEQFF.

The CDR3 bases are TGCGCCAGCAGCGCAGGGGCGAACACCGGGGAGCTGTTTTTT. Its translation: CASSAGANTGELFF. J is TRBJ2-2 and V is TRBV5-1; tentatively, D is TRBD1 (6 bases). The CDR3 runs to 14 residues. Germline lookup yields CDR1 SGHRS and CDR2 YFSETQ. V lost 4 bases and J lost 0, with 7 bases in between.

This sequence joins TRBV19 and TRBJ2-5; maybe TRBD2 (5 bases). Trimming left V 4 bases short and J 5 bases short, with 17 bases between. CDR1 LNHDA and CDR2 SQIVND come from the germline V gene (reference sequence). The CDR3 covers 15 residues. The CDR3 DNA follows: TGTGCCAGTAGTACGCCTAGAGGAGGCCGGGAGACCCAGTACTTC. Translation gives CASSTPRGGRETQYF.

This clonotype was recorded a few times. This chain joins TRBV2 and TRBJ2-1, with 7 bases fitting TRBD2. V shed 4 bases, J shed 3 bases, and the junction held 6 bases outside the gene matches. CDR1 and CDR2 (germline): SNHLY, FYNNEI. The CDR3 is 15 residues long. This chain's CDR3 is CASSVDGGGYNEQFF. CDR3 nucleotides: TGTGCCAGCAGTGTTGATGGCGGGGGCTACAATGAGCAGTTCTTC. Together with reference TRBV2 and TRBJ2-1, the CDR3 gives the full variable domain: EPEVTQTPSHQVTQMGQEVILRCVPISNHLYFYWYRQILGQKVEFLVSFYNNEISEKSEIFDDQFSVERPDGSNFTLKIRSTKLEDSAMYFCASSVDGGGYNEQFFGPGTRLTVL.

This clonotype has a handful of counts. The chain is built from TRBV2 and TRBJ2-3; the match to TRBD1 covers 7 bases. The J segment lost 1 base and the V segment lost 8 bases, leaving 6 bases of the junction unmatched. Germline CDR1 and CDR2: SNHLY and FYNNEI. The CDR3 runs to 14 residues. The CDR3 DNA is TGTGCCAGCGTACGAGGACAGGGCACAGATACGCAGTATTTT. Its translation is CASVRGQGTDTQYF. Filled out from reference TRBV2 and TRBJ2-3, the complete variable domain reads EPEVTQTPSHQVTQMGQEVILRCVPISNHLYFYWYRQILGQKVEFLVSFYNNEISEKSEIFDDQFSVERPDGSNFTLKIRSTKLEDSAMYFCASVRGQGTDTQYFGPGTRLTVL.

This clonotype has at least ten counts. This chain links TRBV27 with TRBJ2-7, with unresolved D. CDR3 length equals 14 residues. CDR1 and CDR2 from the germline V gene are MNHEY and SMNVEV (reference sequence). V gave up 2 bases and J gave up 2 bases, with 10 bases separating them. CDR3 in DNA: TGTGCCAGCAGTTTAACCCGACGTACCTACGAGCAGTACTTC. Amino acid sequence: CASSLTRRTYEQYF.

J is TRBJ2-7 and V is TRBV29-1; D is unresolved. The germline V gene has CDR1 SQVTM and CDR2 ANQGSEA. The CDR3 runs 15 residues. Between the trimmed V and J ends, which lost 0 bases and 0 bases, there was a span of 12 bases. The CDR3, as DNA: TGCAGCGTTGAAGATCCCCCGACGGTCTCCTACGAGCAGTACTTC. The encoded protein is CSVEDPPTVSYEQYF.

The chain joins TRBV12-3 or TRBV12-4 to TRBJ2-1, with a possible D match to TRBD1 (6 bases). The CDR3 has 20 amino acids. V shed 3 bases and J shed 2 bases, with 26 bases lying between them. CDR3 nucleotide sequence: TGTGCCAGCAGTTTGGGGCTCGGACCCAATACAGGGAGTCCCTACAATGAGCAGTTCTTC. This gives the protein CASSLGLGPNTGSPYNEQFF.

J is TRBJ1-2 and V is TRBV11-1; 8 nucleotides agree with TRBD1. The germline V gene has CDR1 SGHAT and CDR2 FQDESV (reference sequence). With 0 bases clipped from V and 7 bases from J, the junction kept 10 bases outside the gene matches. CDR3 size: 16 residues. CDR3 sequence reads: CASSLALIDRGVGYTF. The CDR3 bases are TGTGCCAGCAGCTTAGCGCTAATCGACAGGGGAGTTGGCTACACCTTC.

In regard to this clonotype: The junction and the germline gene differ at one end; a read error may be behind it. The genes are TRBV6-5 and TRBJ2-7, with 7 bases that match TRBD1. CDR1 and CDR2 from the germline V gene are MNHEY and SVGAGI. The CDR3 consists of 16 residues. CDR3 amino acids: CASSYSGTAAGYEQYF. The DNA for the CDR3 is TGTGCCAGCAGCTACTCCGGGACAGCCGCGGGCTACGAGCAGTACTTC.

The V call is TRBV20-1, the J call TRBJ2-5, with D hard to call. This CDR3 contains 13 residues. Germline V gene sequence: CDR1 DFQATT, CDR2 SNEGSKA (reference sequence). V lost 6 bases and J lost 5, with 16 bases in between. The CDR3 is CSAPAWAGETQYF. The CDR3 coding sequence is TGCAGTGCGCCCGCCTGGGCTGGGGAGACCCAGTACTTC.

This clonotype was found once. The chain recombines TRBV24-1 with TRBJ2-3; 7 bases align to TRBD2. J gave up 2 bases and V 3 bases, and 16 bases lay outside the gene matches. The CDR3 is 19 amino acids. Per the germline V gene, CDR1 is KGHDR and CDR2 is SFDVKD. CDR3 amino acids: CATSDRSLASGRYTDTQYF. DNA of the CDR3: TGTGCCACCAGTGATAGATCCTTGGCTAGCGGACGATACACAGATACGCAGTATTTT.

The CDR3 region is CASSQGDEQFF. The CDR3 region has the DNA TGTGCCAGCAGCCAAGGGGATGAGCAGTTCTTC. The rearrangement joins TRBV2 to TRBJ2-1, with TRBD1 as a possible D gene (5 bases). CDR1 is SNHLY and CDR2 is FYNNEI in the germline V gene. The CDR3 consists of 11 residues. V lost 6 bases and J lost 8, with 8 bases in between.

This clonotype has only one observation. The chain has TRBV19 and TRBJ2-1, with D uncertain. There are 12 residues in the CDR3. Per germline, CDR1 LNHDA and CDR2 SQIVND (reference sequence). The V gene lost 7 bases and the J gene lost 8 bases, with 12 bases spanning the gap. The DNA for the CDR3 is TGTGCCAGTACGGGCTTCGACTATGAGCAGTTCTTC. Amino acid sequence: CASTGFDYEQFF.

This clonotype showed up just once. The CDR3 nucleotides are TGTGCCATCAGTGGGACACCGGACAGGCTGCTTGGCTACACCTTC. Translation: CAISGTPDRLLGYTF. V usage is TRBV10-3 and J usage is TRBJ1-2; TRBD1 matches 7 bases. The CDR3 is 15 amino acids. Germline CDR1 and CDR2: ENHRY and SYGVKD. With V trimmed by 4 bases and J by 7 bases, 12 bases remained unmatched.

This chain uses TRBV20-1 with TRBJ2-3; 13 nucleotides agree with TRBD2. The germline V gene has CDR1 DFQATT and CDR2 SNEGSKA (reference sequence). J lost 2 bases, V lost 5 bases, and 7 bases had no gene match. This CDR3 spans 16 amino acids. The DNA of the CDR3 is TGCAGTGCTCACCGGACTAGCGGGAGTATCACAGATACGCAGTATTTT. Protein sequence: CSAHRTSGSITDTQYF.

This rearrangement joins TRBV2 to TRBJ1-6; TRBD1 might be the D (5 bases). The CDR3 extends over 14 amino acids. CDR1 SNHLY and CDR2 FYNNEI come from the germline V gene. V lost 4 bases to trimming and J lost 7 bases, with 11 bases between them. For the CDR3, the DNA is TGTGCCAGCAGTGTCGTAGCAGGGAATTCACCCCTCCACTTT. The encoded protein is CASSVVAGNSPLHF.

At least ten counts were recorded for this clonotype. This CDR3 reads CASPGRGENTEAFF. The DNA for the CDR3 is TGTGCCAGCCCTGGGAGGGGGGAGAACACTGAAGCTTTCTTT. The chain uses TRBV12-3 or TRBV12-4 and TRBJ1-1; TRBD1 is a possible D gene (6 bases). The CDR3 length is 14 residues. Between the trimmed V and J ends, which lost 8 bases and 1 base, there was a span of 14 bases.

This clonotype came up a few times. V and J are TRBV30 and TRBJ2-3; 8 nucleotides match TRBD2. This CDR3 is 15 amino acids long. The V and J ends lost 1 base and 4 bases, in that order; junction bases with no gene match: 7. Germline V gene lookup returns CDR1 GTSNPN and CDR2 SVGIG (reference sequence). In nucleotides, the CDR3 is TGTGCCTGGAGTGGGAGCGGGAGCGCAGCAGATACGCAGTATTTT. It codes for CAWSGSGSAADTQYF.

V is TRBV2 and J is TRBJ2-5; no definite D call. The J call may be wrong; the DNA end is better matched by TRBJ2-1. The germline V gene encodes CDR1 SNHLY and CDR2 FYNNEI. The CDR3 sequence is 10 residues long. The CDR3 DNA follows: TGTGCCAGCAGTGACACAGTGCAGTTCTTC. Protein product: CASSDTVQFF.

The chain joins TRBV7-8 to TRBJ2-7; D is uncertain. This CDR3 spans 15 amino acids. Trimming removed 0 bases from V and 4 bases from J, with 13 bases in between. CDR1 SGHVS and CDR2 FQNEAQ come from the germline V gene. For the CDR3, the DNA is TGTGCCAGCAGCTTAGCAGCTTTGGGCCTTTACGAGCAGTACTTC. Its translation is CASSLAALGLYEQYF. The variable domain in full, completed from reference TRBV7-8 and TRBJ2-7, reads GAGVSQSPRYKVAKRGQDVALRCDPISGHVSLFWYQQALGQGPEFLTYFQNEAQLDKSGLPSDRFFAERPEGSVSTLKIQRTQQEDSAVYLCASSLAALGLYEQYFGPGTRLTVT.

The rearrangement links TRBV15 to TRBJ2-1, with 7 nucleotides matching TRBD1. V dropped 0 bases and J dropped 4; count of bases not matched to a gene: 3. This CDR3 spans 15 amino acids. CDR1 and CDR2 (germline): LNHNV, YYDKDF (reference sequence). CDR3 nucleotide sequence: TGTGCCACCAGCAGAGAGGGCAGGGGGTACAATGAGCAGTTCTTC. Amino acids: CATSREGRGYNEQFF.

This clonotype was detected a few times. The rearrangement uses TRBV7-6 and TRBJ2-1; a possible D gene is TRBD1 (5 bases). V was trimmed by 1 base and J by 8 bases, leaving 6 bases between them. The CDR3 is made up of 12 amino acids. Germline V gene lookup returns CDR1 SGHVS and CDR2 FNYEAQ. CDR3 bases: TGTGCCAGCAGCTTAGTAGGGGATGAGCAGTTCTTC. This encodes CASSLVGDEQFF.

This chain joins TRBV6-2 or TRBV6-3 and TRBJ2-5; 9 bases are shared with TRBD2. The junction had 0 bases not matched to a gene; V was cut back by 2 bases and J by 2 bases. The CDR3 covers 14 residues. Germline V lookup: CDR1 MNHEY, CDR2 SVGEGT. In nucleotides, the CDR3 is TGTGCCAGCAGTTACGCGGGGGGGCAAGAGACCCAGTACTTC. This sequence encodes CASSYAGGQETQYF.

The chain has TRBV24-1 and TRBJ1-1; D might be TRBD1 (5 bases). Germline V gene data show CDR1 as KGHDR and CDR2 as SFDVKD. The CDR3 contains 13 residues. The V end lost 7 bases, the J end lost 4 bases, and 12 bases lay between the germline ends. The CDR3 nucleotides are TGTGCCACCAGCCCATCCGGGACCACTGAAGCTTTCTTT. Protein product: CATSPSGTTEAFF.

This clonotype was observed a single time. CDR3 region: CATSDPSRGWNEQFF. CDR3 DNA sequence: TGTGCCACCAGTGATCCCTCGAGAGGGTGGAATGAGCAGTTCTTC. The chain has TRBV24-1 and TRBJ2-1, with D perhaps matching TRBD2 (5 bases). V was clipped by 3 bases and J by 7 bases, with 15 bases between them. Germline V gives CDR1 KGHDR, CDR2 SFDVKD. The CDR3 contains 15 residues.

This chain links TRBV6-5 with TRBJ2-7; D gene ambiguous. The V gene's germline CDR1 is MNHEY and CDR2 SVGAGI. The CDR3 contains 8 residues. CDR3: CASSYSMV. The DNA for the CDR3 is TGTGCCAGCAGTTACTCGATGGTC.

With regard to this clonotype: This may arise from a read error, as a much more abundant clone is one base away. The chain links TRBV5-1 to TRBJ1-1; tentative D call: TRBD1 (5 bases). The CDR3 has 13 residues. Germline V lookup: CDR1 SGHRS, CDR2 YFSETQ. For the CDR3, the DNA is TGCGCCAGCAGCGAGTTAGGGGTGACTGAAGCTGTCTTT. Protein: CASSELGVTEAVF.